This TCR beta chain was captured by sequencing in a study of OX40 agonist ivuxolimab in advanced cancers. General observations from the study: CD8+ T cells averaged more expanded clones than CD4+. Low levels of normalized T-cell clonal expansion also appeared in some nonresponders.

CDR3 length: 22 amino acids. The assay was immunoSEQ multiplex PCR, and TCRdb's table has in-frame clones only and misses some. The table has 50,000 to 65,000 clones, roughly 89% seen once. To note about this clone: Its antigen remains unidentified.

This clonotype was sampled from an adult with an advanced solid tumor such as melanoma, head and neck, liver or kidney cancer. This chain joins TRBV12-2 and TRBJ1-5; no DNA check was done on the table's D call, TRBD1. TRBV12-2 constitutes a pseudogene. The sample was CD4+ or CD8+ T cells sorted from blood, taken in a trial of the OX40 agonist ivuxolimab. CDR3 nucleotides: TGTGCAAGTCGCCCCCGATTACGGGCCGGGACACCTAGGGGGCACATCGATCAGCCCCAGCATTTT. This codes for CASRPRLRAGTPRGHIDQPQHF.